One and the same sample provided the 3 T cell receptor beta chains below, sequenced in a study of beta chain features in type 1 diabetes. The isolated RNA, all of it, was reverse transcribed, so expressed TCRB transcripts were what got sequenced. Generated by immunoSEQ multiplex PCR, the TCRdb table keeps only in-frame clones and is missing some. The sample shows roughly 250,000 clones, about a fifth of them seen only once. Study results and limitations: Type 1 diabetes patients had TCRB CDR3s that were shorter (moderately but significantly so) in all four CD4+ subsets.

Their antigen targets remain unknown. Sequences were obtained from naive CD4+ T cells from blood. These receptors originate from a woman in her thirties or forties with type 1 diabetes.

This clone was observed a few times. This sequence joins TRBV28 and TRBJ2-7, with a possible D match to TRBD1 (6 bases). CDR3 length: 12 residues. The V end was cut by 7 bases, the J end by 5 bases, with 12 bases between. Germline CDR1 MDHEN, CDR2 SYDVKM. In DNA form, the CDR3 reads TGTGCCAGCACCCCGACAGGCCACGAGCAGTACTTC. The encoded protein is CASTPTGHEQYF.

On this clone itself: Sequence at one end of the junction differs from germline and may be a read error. V and J are TRBV7-2 and TRBJ2-7; 9 bases are a match to TRBD2. The V gene's germline CDR1 is SGHTA and CDR2 FQGNSA. This CDR3 has 12 residues. The CDR3 loop is CASSLVGTSISF. The CDR3 DNA sequence: TGTGCCAGCAGCTTAGTTGGGACTAGCATCTCTTTC.

The genes are TRBV29-1 and TRBJ2-1; perhaps TRBD2 as D (5 bases). Germline loops: CDR1 SQVTM, CDR2 ANQGSEA. The CDR3 has 14 amino acids. V lost 6 bases, J lost 2 bases, and 14 bases lay in between. This CDR3 is CSVGWRKAYNEQFF. CDR3 DNA: TGCAGCGTGGGGTGGAGGAAAGCCTACAATGAGCAGTTCTTC.